These 14 T cell receptor beta chains came from one sample sequenced in a study of cytomegalovirus exposure and HLA in healthy donors. PCR employed 60 Vbeta and 13 Jbeta primers. The table came from immunoSEQ multiplex PCR; TCRdb's copy has only in-frame clones and leaves some out. The sample lists about 180,000 clones, 65% to 85% seen once, with approximately 1.3% in the top ten. The sample was PBMCs. Receptor source: a girl aged 10 to 17 in good health and CMV-seropositive.

This chain links TRBV11-3 with TRBJ2-1, with TRBD2 matching over 15 bases. CDR1 is SGHNT, CDR2 YENEEA, per germline. V lost 4 bases and J lost 9; bases outside the gene matches: 7. This CDR3 spans 16 amino acids. The CDR3: CASSSRTSGRDSEQFF. The CDR3 nucleotides are TGTGCCAGCAGCTCCCGGACTAGCGGGAGGGATAGTGAGCAGTTCTTC.

The chain links TRBV5-4 to TRBJ2-3; the D gene is possibly TRBD2 (5 bases). This CDR3 has 15 residues. V was clipped by 5 bases and J by 4 bases, with 17 bases between them. Germline V gene data show CDR1 as SGHNT and CDR2 as YYREEE (reference sequence). CDR3 residues: CASRPPGESADTQYF. CDR3 sequence (DNA): TGTGCCAGCAGGCCCCCCGGGGAATCGGCAGATACGCAGTATTTT.

The rearrangement links TRBV4-1 to TRBJ2-1; 9 bases agree with TRBD2. V trimming: 1 base; J trimming: 5 bases; junction bases outside the gene matches: 6. Looked up from germline, CDR1 is MGHRA and CDR2 is YSYEKL. There are 16 residues in the CDR3. CDR3 coding DNA: TGCGCCAGCAGCCAAGTTGACCTAGCGGGAAACAATGAGCAGTTCTTC. Translation gives CASSQVDLAGNNEQFF.

V and J are TRBV7-9 and TRBJ2-1, with D perhaps matching TRBD2 (5 bases). The germline CDR1 and CDR2 sequences are SEHNR and FQNEAQ (reference sequence). Trimming shortened V by 1 base and J by 15 bases, and 19 bases separated the two germline ends. The CDR3 is made up of 14 amino acids. The CDR3 loop reads CASSLEFRDLGLFF. The CDR3 DNA follows: TGTGCCAGCAGCTTAGAGTTCCGGGATTTAGGGCTGTTCTTC.

J is TRBJ1-1 and V is TRBV18; D not resolved. V was pared by 6 bases and J by 5 bases, with 16 bases between. The CDR3 covers 14 residues. Germline V CDR1 and CDR2: KGHSH, LQKENI. DNA for the CDR3: TGTGCCAGCTCCTCGACTTCTTCCAAGACTGAAGCTTTCTTT. As protein: CASSSTSSKTEAFF.

The V gene is TRBV14, the J gene TRBJ2-1; D possibly corresponds to TRBD1 (6 bases). The CDR3 covers 16 residues. The germline CDR1 and CDR2 sequences are SGHDN and FVKESK. V was pared by 4 bases and J by 0 bases, with 13 bases between. In nucleotides, the CDR3 is TGTGCCAGCAGCCCCTTGGGACAATCCTCCTACAATGAGCAGTTCTTC. Translated: CASSPLGQSSYNEQFF.

This chain joins TRBV5-4 and TRBJ2-7; the D is unclear. In germline, CDR1 is SGHNT, CDR2 YYREEE (reference sequence). This CDR3 is 13 amino acids long. Trimming cost V 5 bases and J 6 bases, with 15 bases left between them. The CDR3 region has the DNA TGTGCCAGCAGAGTAGCCCTTTCTGCCGAGCAGTACTTC. Translated: CASRVALSAEQYF.

This clone was recorded a few times. V gene TRBV11-2 combines with J gene TRBJ2-3; D might be TRBD2 (5 bases). V lost 1 base and J lost 0, with 8 bases in between. The CDR3 contains 15 residues. The germline CDR1 and CDR2 sequences are SGHAT and FQNNGV. The CDR3 sequence is CASSLGRTSTDTQYF. Here the CDR3 DNA reads TGTGCCAGCAGCTTAGGGCGGACTAGCACAGATACGCAGTATTTT.

The chain has TRBV29-1 and TRBJ2-7; TRBD1 matches 7 bases. The trim removed 8 bases at V and 0 bases at J, leaving 7 bases unmatched. The CDR3 has 13 amino acids. CDR1 and CDR2 (germline): SQVTM, ANQGSEA. This chain's CDR3 is CSTTGASSYEQYF. CDR3 DNA: TGCAGCACAACAGGGGCGAGCTCCTACGAGCAGTACTTC.

In this sample, this clone turned up a few times. V is TRBV30 and J is TRBJ2-1, with 8 bases fitting TRBD2. V trimming: 2 bases; J trimming: 6 bases; junction bases outside the gene matches: 6. Germline assignment: CDR1 GTSNPN and CDR2 SVGIG (reference sequence). The CDR3 consists of 14 residues. CDR3 nucleotides: TGTGCCTGGAGTACGGGACTAGGGGGCAATGAGCAGTTCTTC. Its translation: CAWSTGLGGNEQFF.

This chain links TRBV25-1 with TRBJ2-3; a weak D match, TRBD1 (5 bases). This CDR3 region has 13 residues. Trimming took off 8 bases at V and 1 base at J, with 10 bases between the two ends. Looked up from germline, CDR1 is MGHDK and CDR2 is SYGVNS. The CDR3 DNA follows: TGTGCCAGCGGGCCGACAGGCACAGATACGCAGTATTTT. It specifies CASGPTGTDTQYF.

This CDR3 is CASSYTSGALNEQFF. The CDR3 coding sequence is TGTGCCAGCAGTTATACTAGCGGAGCGCTCAATGAGCAGTTCTTC. The J gene is TRBJ2-1, the V gene TRBV6-6; TRBD2 aligns across 8 bases. This CDR3 is built from 15 residues. Germline V lookup: CDR1 MNHNY, CDR2 SVGAGI (reference sequence). V shed 3 bases, J shed 6 bases, and the junction held 7 bases outside the gene matches.

The chain uses TRBV7-9 and TRBJ2-1; D possibly corresponds to TRBD2 (5 bases). V was cut by 1 base and J by 4 bases, with 11 bases left in between. The CDR3 has 15 amino acids. The V gene's germline CDR1 is SEHNR and CDR2 FQNEAQ (reference sequence). DNA of the CDR3: TGTGCCAGCAGCTTAGAGACGGGGTGGTACAATGAGCAGTTCTTC. Translated: CASSLETGWYNEQFF.

V is TRBV19 and J is TRBJ1-3, with D perhaps matching TRBD1 (5 bases). The CDR3 contains 17 residues. Trimming took 6 bases from V and 0 from J, leaving 18 bases between them. In germline, CDR1 is LNHDA, CDR2 SQIVND (reference sequence). In DNA form, the CDR3 reads TGTGCCAGTAGACCAATGTCAGGGAGGAGCTCTGGAAACACCATATATTTT. Amino acids: CASRPMSGRSSGNTIYF.